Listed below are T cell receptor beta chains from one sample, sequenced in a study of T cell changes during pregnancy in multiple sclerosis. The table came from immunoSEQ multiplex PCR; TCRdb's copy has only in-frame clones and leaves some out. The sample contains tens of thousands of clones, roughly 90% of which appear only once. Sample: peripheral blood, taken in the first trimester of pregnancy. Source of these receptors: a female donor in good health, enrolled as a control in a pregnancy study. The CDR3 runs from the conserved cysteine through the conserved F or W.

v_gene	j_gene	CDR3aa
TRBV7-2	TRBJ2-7	CASSLERQGRDEQYF
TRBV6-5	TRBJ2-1	CASSYEVGGNEQFF
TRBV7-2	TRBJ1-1	CASRLTGTGDGEAFF
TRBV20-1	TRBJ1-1	CSARVDSEAFF
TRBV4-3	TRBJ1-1	CASSQDADGEAFF
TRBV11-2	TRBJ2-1	CASSPRLAGVYNEQFF
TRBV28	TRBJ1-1	CASSSRRGENAAFF
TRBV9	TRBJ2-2	CASSLQAGQTGELFF
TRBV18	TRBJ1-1	CASSPGQVNTEAFF
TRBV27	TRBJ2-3	CASSSLASTQYF
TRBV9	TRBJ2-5	CASSVAGTPQETQYF
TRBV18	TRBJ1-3	CASSDSRVLDGNTIYF
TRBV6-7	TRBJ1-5	CASSYPDSGLRQPQHF
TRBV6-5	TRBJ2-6	CASSYYGEGANVLTF
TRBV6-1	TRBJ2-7	CASSQERGTLEQYF
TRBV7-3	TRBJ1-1	CASSLIEGAGSAMNTEAFF
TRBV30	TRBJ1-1	CAWNDRGRSRAFF
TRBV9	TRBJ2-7	CASSREGLAVLYEQYF
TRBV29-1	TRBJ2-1	CSVSLASNEQFF
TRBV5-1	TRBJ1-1	CASTQGTEAFF
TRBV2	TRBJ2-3	CASRGGGSRRTQYF
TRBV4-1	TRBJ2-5	CASSQEGQETQYF
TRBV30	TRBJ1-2	CAWSVPGSHGYTF
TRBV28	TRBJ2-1	CASSLLAGLLVF
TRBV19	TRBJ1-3	CASSIPRSSSGNTIYF
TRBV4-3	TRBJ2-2	CASSQAAPSGYDTGELFF
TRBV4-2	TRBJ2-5	CASSQEGLADGGETQYF
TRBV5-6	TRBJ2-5	CASSLVPSQETQYF
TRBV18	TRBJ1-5	CASSSRPLFDGVTGFNQPQHF
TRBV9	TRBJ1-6	CASSIADRAKSPLHF
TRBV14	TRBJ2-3	CASSQWTPTDTQYF
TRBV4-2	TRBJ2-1	CASSQVKSSYNEQFF
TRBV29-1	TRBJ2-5	CSVELWLETQYF
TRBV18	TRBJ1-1	CASSLQGEAFF
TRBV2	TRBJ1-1	CASSEARDRGLTEAFF
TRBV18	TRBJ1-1	CASSPSSGGNPNTEAFF
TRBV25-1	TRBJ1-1	CASSKQGTTEAFF
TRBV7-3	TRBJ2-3	CASSLTRGTPDTQYF
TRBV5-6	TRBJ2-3	CASSTTGFADTQYF
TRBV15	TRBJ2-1	CATSPGQTEQFF
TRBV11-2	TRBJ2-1	CASSSGVGQQRNEQFF
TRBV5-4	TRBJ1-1	CASSPTLDRVVTEAFF
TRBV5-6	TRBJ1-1	CASNRVNTEAFF
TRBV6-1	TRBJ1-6	CASSEGQPNSPLHF
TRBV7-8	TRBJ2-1	CASSSKRGGPGGNEQFF
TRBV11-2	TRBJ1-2	CASSRGTGLWGYTF
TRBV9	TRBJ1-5	CASSVEGGAGNQPQHF
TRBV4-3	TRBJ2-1	CASSQERYGGYNEQFF
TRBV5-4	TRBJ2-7	CASSWGDSEQYF
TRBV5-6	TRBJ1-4	CASSLTGEKLFF
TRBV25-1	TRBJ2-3	CASSLQGSGTDTQYF
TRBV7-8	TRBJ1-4	CASSLGGDGRNEKLFF
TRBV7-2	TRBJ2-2	CASSQGLAGANTGELFF
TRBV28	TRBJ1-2	CASRGDSRPNYGYTF